These 10 T cell receptor beta chains were all obtained from the same sample, sequenced in a study of T cell responses to AZD1222 COVID-19 vaccine. Using immunoSEQ multiplex PCR, the repertoire was profiled, and TCRdb retains in-frame clones only, with some absent. The data contain around 100,000 clones, about 92% of them singletons. The sample here was peripheral blood, taken on day 0 of AZD1222 vaccination. The receptors shown here come from an adult in good health.

This sequence joins TRBV28 and TRBJ1-1; tentative D call: TRBD1 (6 bases). V shed 6 bases and J shed 7 bases, with 18 bases lying between them. CDR1 MDHEN and CDR2 SYDVKM come from the germline V gene. This CDR3 region has 14 residues. In DNA form, the CDR3 reads TGTGCCAGCAGGAGCGCGGGGGCCCTTTATGAAGCTTTCTTT. It translates to CASRSAGALYEAFF.

Concerning this clone: Other DNA variants within this sample encode the same CDR3. V is TRBV18 and J is TRBJ2-5, with a possible D match to TRBD1 (5 bases). Germline CDR1 reads KGHSH; CDR2 reads LQKENI. This CDR3 region has 14 residues. V lost 0 bases to trimming and J lost 2 bases, with 7 bases between them. This CDR3 reads CASSPPAGQETQYF. In DNA, the CDR3 is TGTGCCAGCTCACCACCCGCAGGGCAAGAGACCCAGTACTTC.

The table lists this clone with a few counts. The V and J genes are TRBV30 and TRBJ1-3; D is undetermined. This CDR3 is 15 amino acids long. V lost 1 base, J lost 0 bases, and 10 bases lay in between. Germline CDR1 GTSNPN, CDR2 SVGIG (reference sequence). The CDR3 sequence is CAWSADRLSGNTIYF. The CDR3 region has the DNA TGTGCCTGGAGTGCCGACCGACTCTCTGGAAACACCATATATTTT.

The genes are TRBV19 and TRBJ2-1, with TRBD1 matching 8 bases. Germline V gene data show CDR1 as LNHDA and CDR2 as SQIVND (reference sequence). V lost 6 bases, J lost 10 bases, and 8 bases stayed unmatched. There are 13 residues in the CDR3. CDR3 protein: CASSQDRAVEQFF. The CDR3 coding sequence is TGTGCCAGTAGCCAGGACAGGGCAGTGGAGCAGTTCTTC.

CDR3 sequence reads: CAWSAGPLAKAFF. CDR3 in DNA: TGTGCCTGGAGTGCCGGGCCCTTAGCGAAAGCTTTCTTT. J is TRBJ1-1 and V is TRBV30; no firm D call. Per germline, CDR1 GTSNPN and CDR2 SVGIG (reference sequence). Trimming took 1 base from V and 9 from J, leaving 15 bases between them. This CDR3 is 13 amino acids long.

The chain has TRBV27 and TRBJ1-3, with 7 bases identical to TRBD1. CDR1 and CDR2 (germline): MNHEY, SMNVEV (reference sequence). CDR3 length: 13 residues. J gave up 5 bases and V 6 bases, and 4 bases lay outside the gene matches. The chain's CDR3 is CASRSGQRNTIYF. The CDR3 nucleotides are TGTGCCAGCAGGTCGGGACAGCGAAACACCATATATTTT.

The gene calls are TRBV7-4 and TRBJ2-3; 8 bases are a match to TRBD2. Germline-derived CDR1 and CDR2 are SGHVT and SQSDAQ. Trimming cost V 3 bases and J 3 bases; bases outside gene matches: 8. The length of the CDR3 is 16 residues. Written as DNA, the CDR3 is TGTGCCAGCAGCTTCTTCTGGGGACTAGAGACAGATACGCAGTATTTT. Protein sequence: CASSFFWGLETDTQYF.

This chain connects TRBV6-1 to TRBJ1-1; no reliable D call. The CDR3 is made up of 12 amino acids. Germline V gene sequence: CDR1 MNHNS, CDR2 SASEGT. Trimming removed 1 base from V and 10 bases from J, with 10 bases in between. CDR3 sequence reads: CASSEGPGAAFF. The CDR3 DNA follows: TGTGCCAGCAGTGAAGGACCAGGAGCAGCTTTCTTT.

V gene TRBV6-5 combines with J gene TRBJ2-3, with TRBD2 matching 10 bases. The CDR3 extends over 15 amino acids. CDR1 is MNHEY and CDR2 is SVGAGI in the germline V gene. The ends lost 5 bases at V and 3 bases at J; junction bases unmatched: 5. The CDR3 bases are TGTGCCAGCAGTCGGGCTAGCGGGAGTACAGATACGCAGTATTTT. It is translated as CASSRASGSTDTQYF.

V gene TRBV6-5 combines with J gene TRBJ1-5; D call uncertain. V shed 2 bases and J shed 4 bases, with 12 bases lying between them. The CDR3 totals 15 residues. The V gene's germline CDR1 is MNHEY and CDR2 SVGAGI. Here the CDR3 reads CASSYGPESNQPQHF. The CDR3 DNA follows: TGTGCCAGCAGTTACGGTCCAGAGTCTAATCAGCCCCAGCATTTT.